The 29 T cell receptor beta chains given below trace back to one sample, sequenced in a study of shared clonotypes between healthy human individuals. Profiled with immunoSEQ multiplex PCR; TCRdb holds only in-frame clones, not every one. The table has roughly 1.5 million clones, 95% to 99% seen once. The sequencing sample was made of naive CD4+ T cells sorted from blood. Stated subset: CD45RA+ positively selected. These receptors originate from a man aged 25 to 40 in good health.

This clone was detected once. The chain has TRBV28 and TRBJ2-7, with a weak D call TRBD1 (6 bases). Trimming removed 10 bases at V and 0 bases at J, with 13 bases between. Looked up from germline, CDR1 is MDHEN and CDR2 is SYDVKM. This CDR3 is built from 13 residues. The DNA of the CDR3 is TGTGCCACCACACAGGGAAACTCCTACGAGCAGTACTTC. This gives the protein CATTQGNSYEQYF.

V usage is TRBV6-6 and J usage is TRBJ2-7; D might be TRBD2 (8 bases). The V end was cut by 5 bases, the J end by 0 bases, with 14 bases between. Germline CDR1 is MNHNY and CDR2 is SVGAGI (reference sequence). The CDR3 length is 15 residues. In DNA form, the CDR3 reads TGTGCCAGCAGTCGCGGGAGGACAGGCTCCTACGAGCAGTACTTC. Translating it yields CASSRGRTGSYEQYF.

This clone was picked up one time. This chain connects TRBV27 to TRBJ2-2, with TRBD2 matching over 8 bases. Germline CDR1 MNHEY, CDR2 SMNVEV (reference sequence). The CDR3 has 15 residues. After removal of 6 bases from V and 4 bases from J, the junction contained 7 bases not matched to a gene. This CDR3 is CASRVKRGFTGELFF. Here the CDR3 DNA reads TGTGCCAGCAGGGTGAAGCGGGGGTTCACCGGGGAGCTGTTTTTT.

The rearrangement uses TRBV18 and TRBJ2-2, with 11 bases fitting TRBD1. CDR1 and CDR2 from the germline V gene are KGHSH and LQKENI. The V gene end was trimmed by 2 bases and the J gene end by 4 bases; junction bases not matched to a gene: 9. There are 18 residues in the CDR3. CDR3 DNA: TGTGCCAGCTCACCAAAGTTCCCCGGGACAGGGGGCACCGGGGAGCTGTTTTTT. Protein sequence: CASSPKFPGTGGTGELFF.

The chain joins TRBV5-6 to TRBJ2-7; D perhaps matches TRBD1 (6 bases). Per the germline V gene, CDR1 is SGHDT and CDR2 is YYEEEE. Between the trimmed V and J ends, which lost 3 bases and 6 bases, there was a span of 22 bases. The CDR3 sequence is 16 residues long. This CDR3 is CASSSYPGQRAREQYF. The DNA for the CDR3 is TGTGCCAGCAGCTCCTACCCGGGACAAAGGGCGCGCGAGCAGTACTTC.

The V call is TRBV20-1, the J call TRBJ2-7; the D gene could be TRBD1 or TRBD2 (5 bases each). The CDR3 sequence is 11 residues long. Trimming cost V 0 bases and J 12 bases, with 12 bases left between them. Per germline, CDR1 DFQATT and CDR2 SNEGSKA (reference sequence). CDR3 amino acids: CSARDGGLGYF. CDR3 nucleotides: TGCAGTGCTAGAGATGGGGGATTGGGGTACTTC.

The V gene is TRBV25-1, the J gene TRBJ2-7; 8 nucleotides match TRBD1. The CDR3 runs 16 residues. V was clipped by 6 bases and J by 5 bases; unmatched bases: 15. CDR1 MGHDK and CDR2 SYGVNS come from the germline V gene. The CDR3 region has the DNA TGTGCCAGCAGCCCCCTCCCGACAGGGGCGGCCGACGAGCAGTACTTC. Residues: CASSPLPTGAADEQYF.

This chain joins TRBV5-4 and TRBJ2-7; 7 bases align to TRBD2. This CDR3 contains 16 residues. Germline V gene sequence: CDR1 SGHNT, CDR2 YYREEE (reference sequence). Trimming took 4 bases from V and 3 from J; bases not matched to a gene: 13. The CDR3 here is CASSPTFGAGDYEQYF. The CDR3, as DNA: TGTGCCAGCAGCCCCACCTTTGGGGCGGGAGACTACGAGCAGTACTTC.

The rearrangement links TRBV6-1 to TRBJ1-2; D is possibly TRBD1 (5 bases). From germline, CDR1 is MNHNS and CDR2 SASEGT. The CDR3 extends over 13 amino acids. Trimming shortened V by 7 bases and J by 7 bases, and 16 bases separated the two germline ends. CDR3 DNA: TGTGCCAGCACCGTTGGTGTGGGGGGTGGCTACACCTTC. It encodes CASTVGVGGGYTF.

V usage is TRBV6-1 and J usage is TRBJ2-2, with TRBD1 matching over 10 bases. Trimming took 4 bases from V and 2 from J; bases not matched to a gene: 7. Germline-derived CDR1 and CDR2 are MNHNS and SASEGT. This CDR3 has 17 amino acids. The chain's CDR3 is CASSATGTGANTGELFF. The DNA of the CDR3 is TGTGCCAGCAGTGCTACCGGGACAGGGGCAAACACCGGGGAGCTGTTTTTT.

The J gene is TRBJ2-2, the V gene TRBV6-5; D ambiguous. Trimming pared 1 base from V and 3 bases from J, leaving 6 bases between. CDR1 and CDR2 from the germline V gene are MNHEY and SVGAGI. The length of the CDR3 is 14 residues. This CDR3 reads CASSYFRYTGELFF. For the CDR3, the DNA is TGTGCCAGCAGTTACTTCCGATACACCGGGGAGCTGTTTTTT.

The V gene is TRBV19, the J gene TRBJ1-1; unclear D gene. V was cut by 3 bases and J by 5 bases, with 7 bases left in between. CDR1 and CDR2 from the germline V gene are LNHDA and SQIVND (reference sequence). This CDR3 contains 12 residues. CDR3 nucleotide sequence: TGTGCCAGTAGTATGTTCGGGACTGAAGCTTTCTTT. This gives the protein CASSMFGTEAFF.

This clone was counted once. The V and J genes are TRBV5-1 and TRBJ2-5; D unclear. V was trimmed by 5 bases and J by 2 bases, leaving 16 bases between them. Germline V CDR1 and CDR2: SGHRS, YFSETQ. The CDR3 has 15 amino acids. The CDR3 DNA follows: TGCGCCAGCAGTTTGCAGAGAGGACCTCAAGAGACCCAGTACTTC. Its protein is CASSLQRGPQETQYF.

The chain has TRBV18 and TRBJ2-2, with 9 bases that match TRBD1. Per germline, CDR1 KGHSH and CDR2 LQKENI. The CDR3 consists of 18 residues. Trimming took 3 bases from V and 5 from J; bases not matched to a gene: 13. The CDR3 region has the DNA TGTGCCAGCTCACCTCGTGACGCCGGGACAGGGTTTACCGGGGAGCTGTTTTTT. This sequence encodes CASSPRDAGTGFTGELFF.

Turning to this clone: The sample has other DNA sequences that encode this CDR3 too. The chain has TRBV28 and TRBJ1-2, with 8 bases aligning to TRBD1. Germline V gene sequence: CDR1 MDHEN, CDR2 SYDVKM. The CDR3 contains 13 residues. The V segment lost 6 bases and the J segment 4 bases; nucleotides outside the gene matches: 4. CDR3 amino acids: CASSLGQGYGYTF. The CDR3 DNA reads as TGTGCCAGCAGCCTAGGACAGGGCTATGGCTACACCTTC.

The chain combines TRBV7-9 with TRBJ1-3, with D possibly being TRBD1 (5 bases). Per the germline V gene, CDR1 is SEHNR and CDR2 is FQNEAQ (reference sequence). Trimming left V 4 bases short and J 0 bases short, with 7 bases between. The CDR3 consists of 14 residues. The CDR3 region is CASSSRVSGNTIYF. The CDR3 DNA follows: TGTGCCAGCAGCTCCAGGGTCTCTGGAAACACCATATATTTT.

The V call is TRBV5-1, the J call TRBJ1-3; tentatively, D is TRBD1 (5 bases). The CDR3 sequence is 15 residues long. V lost 3 bases and J 1 base, leaving 11 bases between the germline ends. CDR1 is SGHRS, CDR2 YFSETQ, per germline. CDR3: CASSYAGISGNTIYF. The CDR3 DNA sequence: TGCGCCAGCAGCTACGCAGGGATTTCTGGAAACACCATATATTTT.

V is TRBV5-1 and J is TRBJ2-7, with 7 bases identical to TRBD2. CDR1 is SGHRS and CDR2 is YFSETQ in the germline V gene. CDR3 length equals 15 residues. V was pared by 2 bases and J by 0 bases, with 5 bases of the junction left unmatched. The chain's CDR3 is CASSLKASGSYEQYF. The CDR3 DNA reads TGCGCCAGCAGCTTAAAGGCTAGCGGCTCCTACGAGCAGTACTTC.

This clone was observed a handful of times. The rearrangement joins TRBV19 to TRBJ1-5; 7 bases are shared with TRBD1. Germline assignment: CDR1 LNHDA and CDR2 SQIVND (reference sequence). The CDR3 contains 12 residues. J gave up 5 bases and V 8 bases, and 3 bases lay outside the gene matches. CDR3 nucleotides: TGTGCCAGTGGGAGGGGGCATCAGCCCCAGCATTTT. Translation: CASGRGHQPQHF.

Here the CDR3 reads CASSQLPGLAGASYEQYF. The CDR3 DNA sequence: TGTGCCAGCTCACAACTGCCGGGACTAGCGGGCGCATCCTACGAGCAGTACTTC. J is TRBJ2-7 and V is TRBV18; 12 bases are a match to TRBD2. With V trimmed by 4 bases and J by 1 base, 11 bases remained unmatched. The CDR3 spans 18 residues. Looked up from germline, CDR1 is KGHSH and CDR2 is LQKENI.

V and J are TRBV11-2 and TRBJ2-7; the match to TRBD1 covers 8 bases. The CDR3 contains 14 residues. Germline loops: CDR1 SGHAT, CDR2 FQNNGV. V shed 3 bases and J 2 bases; nucleotides not matched to a gene: 3. CDR3 sequence: CASSLRTGPYEQYF. CDR3 coding DNA: TGTGCCAGCAGCTTGAGGACAGGGCCCTACGAGCAGTACTTC.

Comment on this clone: Other DNA sequences in the same sample also yield this CDR3. The chain joins TRBV4-1 to TRBJ2-1; D uncertain. Germline V gene data show CDR1 as MGHRA and CDR2 as YSYEKL. This CDR3 contains 15 residues. Trimming left V 2 bases short and J 0 bases short, with 8 bases between. The DNA of the CDR3 is TGCGCCAGCAGCCAACCAGATAGCTCCTACAATGAGCAGTTCTTC. This encodes CASSQPDSSYNEQFF.

The V gene is TRBV2, the J gene TRBJ1-2; TRBD1 matches 8 bases. V dropped 4 bases and J dropped 8; count of bases not matched to a gene: 3. The CDR3 has 12 amino acids. The V gene's germline CDR1 is SNHLY and CDR2 FYNNEI. CDR3 DNA: TGTGCCAGCAGTGTGGGACAGGAAGGCTACACCTTC. Protein: CASSVGQEGYTF.

The V and J genes are TRBV9 and TRBJ2-7, with no clear D. This CDR3 is 16 amino acids long. CDR1 is SGDLS, CDR2 YYNGEE, per germline. V was pared by 0 bases and J by 1 base, with 14 bases between. CDR3 nucleotides: TGTGCCAGCAGCGTAGGGCCTCCTGCGCTATCCTACGAGCAGTACTTC. Translated: CASSVGPPALSYEQYF.

This chain uses TRBV7-9 with TRBJ2-2; no clear D. Germline V gene data show CDR1 as SEHNR and CDR2 as FQNEAQ (reference sequence). The CDR3 runs 13 residues. The V gene lost 5 bases and the J gene lost 5 bases, with 9 bases spanning the gap. For the CDR3, the DNA is TGTGCCAGCAGCAAACTGTGGACCGGGGAGCTGTTTTTT. Translation gives CASSKLWTGELFF.

The chain joins TRBV5-4 to TRBJ2-3, with 7 positions matching TRBD2. CDR3 length: 16 amino acids. The junction had 8 bases not matched to a gene; V was cut back by 4 bases and J by 0 bases. CDR1 is SGHNT and CDR2 is YYREEE in the germline V gene (reference sequence). The CDR3, as DNA: TGTGCCAGCAGCCCTGTGGCTAGCGGTAGCACAGATACGCAGTATTTT. Translated, it gives CASSPVASGSTDTQYF. Looking up the rest from reference TRBV5-4 and TRBJ2-3 gives the full variable domain: ETGVTQSPTHLIKTRGQQVTLRCSSQSGHNTVSWYQQALGQGPQFIFQYYREEENGRGNFPPRFSGLQFPNYSSELNVNALELDDSALYLCASSPVASGSTDTQYFGPGTRLTVL.

This chain links TRBV19 with TRBJ1-5, with 9 nucleotides matching TRBD1. Germline lookup yields CDR1 LNHDA and CDR2 SQIVND (reference sequence). J lost 4 bases, V lost 4 bases, and 2 bases had no gene match. CDR3 size: 14 residues. The CDR3 region is CASSRTGENQPQHF. In nucleotides, the CDR3 is TGTGCCAGTAGTAGGACAGGGGAGAATCAGCCCCAGCATTTT.

The rearrangement links TRBV6-5 to TRBJ1-1; D remains unclear. Trimming removed 8 bases at V and 1 base at J, with 14 bases between. This CDR3 has 14 residues. Germline lookup yields CDR1 MNHEY and CDR2 SVGAGI. CDR3 sequence: CASSVASANTEAFF. The CDR3 DNA reads TGTGCCAGCTCAGTCGCCAGCGCGAACACTGAAGCTTTCTTT.

The chain employs TRBV5-1 and TRBJ2-1; no clear D gene. Trimming left V 1 base short and J 3 bases short, with 11 bases between. Germline values: CDR1 SGHRS, CDR2 YFSETQ. The CDR3 runs 15 residues. The CDR3 DNA is TGCGCCAGCAGCTTGTACCACGGAGTCTACAATGAGCAGTTCTTC. Residues: CASSLYHGVYNEQFF.